This T cell receptor beta chain was found in a study of Ad26.COV2.S vaccination and SARS-CoV-2 variants. Study summary: Vaccine-arm donor from the placebo-controlled COV1001 Ad26.COV2.S trial.

The CDR3 is 13 residues long. The germline CDR1 and CDR2 sequences are LGHNA and YSLEER. V shed 4 bases and J shed 1 base, with 6 bases lying between them. The sample's treatment: some 20 received Ad26.COV2.S at low or high dose, single or two shots; about 5 received placebo; per-sample allocation not given. Specimen acquisition occurred on day 63 following the initial vaccine or placebo injection. Clones were sequenced by immunoSEQ multiplex PCR, and TCRdb holds only the in-frame ones, with some missing. The table includes roughly 330,000 clones, 85% to 90% detected once. Comment on this clone: The target antigen is unknown.

Study outcomes and limitations: The placebo group had lower spike-specific TCR breadth than the vaccine recipients did. Recipients of either vaccine or placebo displayed similar breadth of non-spike TCRs. Estimates derived from TCR breadth and depth analyses may have underestimated total T cell responses.

The chain couples TRBV4-3 to TRBJ2-3, with D uncertain. The source of this sequence is a person aged 18-65 years who received the Ad26.COV2.S COVID-19 vaccine or a placebo. Specimen: peripheral blood, collected in a trial of Ad26.COV2.S vaccine versus placebo. CDR3 nucleotides: TGCGCCAGCAGCCGGGTCCGCACAGATACGCAGTATTTT. Translating it yields CASSRVRTDTQYF.